This section outlines one TCR beta chain sequence together with its context. Its antigen is not yet known. Nothing much larger sits one base from this clone, and base qualities are not available. From a lookup of the germline V gene, CDR1 and CDR2 are SGHDN and FVKESK. V is shortened by 4 bases, J by 4 bases, and the region joining them spans 14 bases. The CDR3 has 15 amino acids, counting the end cysteine and phenylalanine. The sequence is cut down to CDR3 DNA, 45 bases in frame from base 1. This specimen comes from a study of shared clonotypes between healthy human individuals (dated by TCRdb to 2018 to 2021). Broadly, across the study: A couple of women and a few men aged 18 to 49 years were included in the cohort. Blood TCR repertoires of roughly five healthy adults were deeply sequenced to estimate repertoire size and the extent of clonotype sharing between individuals. Libraries were prepared and TCR repertoires were sequenced by different laboratories using diverse techniques, in order to increase sequencing depth and limit assay-specific biases. For each donor, three plates each were used for CD4 naive and CD4 memory, two plates were used for CD8 naive, and one plate was used for CD8 memory. Between about 0.94 and 8.9 billion PBMCs per donor were obtained by leukapheresis.

Healthy HIV-negative adults with no recently reported acute infections or vaccinations were included as donors. All donors were Caucasian adults living in Nashville, Tennessee, USA. CD4+ T cells were enriched by magnetic negative selection, after which naive cells were positively selected on CD45RA and the negative fraction was taken as the memory subset. After blood collection by leukapheresis, PBMCs were isolated using Ficoll-Histopaque density gradient centrifugation and then cryopreserved in the vapor phase of liquid nitrogen. Purity and quantity of every magnetically sorted T cell population were checked by analytical flow cytometry. From each sorted fraction, genomic DNA was isolated and quantified by UV absorbance on a Nanodrop 2000c. Using the deep immunoSEQ assay, multiplex PCR amplified TCR CDR3 regions from genomic DNA. For each cell subset, the extracted genomic DNA was distributed evenly across all wells of several immunoSEQ 96-well plates, and each plate served as one replicate. For sorted subsets, around 200 ng genomic DNA, equal to about 30,000 T cell genomes, was loaded into each replicate PCR. Purified libraries were measured with a Qubit 3.0 fluorometer, size-checked on a Bioanalyzer 2100, and measured again with the KAPA Library Quantification kit. A separate single-read 150-cycle Illumina NextSeq 550 flow cell was used to sequence each immunoSEQ 96-well plate. The authors processed their data as follows. Because only junctional sequences without quality scores were contained in the immunoSEQ output, filtering matching that applied to full-length reads could not be performed. To assign V/J genes and CDR3, sequences were annotated using PyIR, a Python wrapper for IgBLAST v1.9, with IMGT germline references. Reads were removed for weak V/J assignments (E-value above 1e-6), missing CDR3, stop codons, out-of-frame junctions, or ambiguous translated residues. A V3J clonotype was defined by an identical inferred V gene, J gene, and CDR3 amino acid sequence. Percentage overlap between repertoires was computed as shared unique clonotypes divided by the size of the smaller repertoire. Repertoire richness was assessed with RTK rarefaction, the Chao1 estimator, and Recon v2.1 estimates of unobserved clonotypes. Generation probabilities were computed with OLGA for all TCRbeta clonotypes obtained by the gDNA method from several donors. The clones in this table, taken by TCRdb from immuneACCESS, are in-frame only. Not every clone is retained; where verified, under half of the shortfall comes from an unresolved V gene, and the cause of the rest is unknown. That table is the source of V, J and clone size, and D and trimming were worked out from the DNA. A total of around 750,000 clones appear in this sample, 74% of them only once. The top ten hold 1.7% of the sample.

Results and caveats for the whole study, not just this receptor: Sharing across several donors was observed for about 5% of naive CD4, 3% to 4% of naive CD8, about 2.3% of memory CD4, and about 0.4% of memory CD8 clonotypes. Based on pairwise subsampling, the degree of clonotype sharing among donors was expected to be affected by sequencing depth. Because the study included only a small number of donors, the genetic and exposure-history diversity represented was limited. Clonotypes shared by all four sorted-subset donors showed higher generation probabilities than non-shared clonotypes. Even with the large sequencing depth, rarefaction of the sorted-subset datasets indicated that sequencing was incomplete. Naive subsets generally had larger estimated clonotype richness than memory subsets. Only blood was sampled, and tissue TCR repertoires likely differ from those in blood.

The sequence was obtained from a woman between 25 and 40 years old in good health. Sequencing input: memory CD4+ T cells sorted from blood. The cell subset or site tag for this specimen amounts to: CD45RA-negative fraction. The V and J genes are TRBV14 and TRBJ1-3; TRBD1 might be the D gene, on 5 matching bases. The sequence in DNA is TGTGCCAGCAGCCCGCGTCGGGGGTTAGGAAACACCATATATTTT. This codes for CASSPRRGLGNTIYF.